Below are 3 T cell receptor beta chains sequenced from a single sample in a study of cytomegalovirus exposure and HLA in healthy donors. Vbeta (60) and Jbeta (13) primers were used in the PCR. TCRdb's copy holds only in-frame clones and misses some; the assay was immunoSEQ multiplex PCR. Here the sample spans 150,000 or so clones, 80% being singletons. Material for sequencing was PBMCs. All receptors come from a male donor in good health and CMV-seropositive.

DNA of the CDR3: TGTGCCAGCAGAACTTCGAATGGCTACACCTTC. Translated: CASRTSNGYTF. The chain couples TRBV2 to TRBJ1-2; D is ambiguous. The CDR3 has 11 residues. Trimming cost V 6 bases and J 6 bases, with 8 bases left between them. Looked up from germline, CDR1 is SNHLY and CDR2 is FYNNEI.

V and J are TRBV7-8 and TRBJ2-5, with a tentative D call TRBD2 (6 bases). V gave up 2 bases and J gave up 13 bases, with 14 bases separating them. The CDR3 contains 12 residues. Germline CDR1 and CDR2: SGHVS and FQNEAQ. CDR3 DNA sequence: TGTGCCAGCAGCTTAATGGAGGGTATACTGTACTTC. This codes for CASSLMEGILYF.

This chain uses TRBV28 with TRBJ1-2; 9 nucleotides agree with TRBD1. CDR3 length: 16 amino acids. Germline V gene lookup returns CDR1 MDHEN and CDR2 SYDVKM. J was trimmed by 8 bases and V by 0 bases; bases with no gene match: 10. The CDR3 region is CASSLWGDREVGGYTF. The CDR3 DNA reads TGTGCCAGCAGTTTATGGGGGGACAGGGAAGTCGGAGGCTACACCTTC.